This T cell receptor (beta chain) was observed in a study of monozygotic twins with inflammatory bowel disease. Overall study results and limits: IBD patients shared fewer clonotypes with other individuals than healthy twins, especially patients with disease activity signs. No discrimination was achieved between different T cell subtypes. Healthy co-twins, by inverse Simpson, had higher TCRbeta diversity than their siblings with IBD.

Across eight separate reactions for each sample, cDNA was made. Reprocessing the 5' RACE reads, TCRdb reports a single entry for every CDR3 protein and omits DNA. Its table records a few hundred thousand distinct CDR3 sequences. The CDR3 length is 15 residues. CDR1 and CDR2 (germline): MNHEY, SVGAGI. As to this clonotype: Its matching antigen is unknown.

The chain has TRBV6-5 and TRBJ1-3; the D call from TCRdb, TRBD1, cannot be confirmed without DNA. The material sequenced was blood. The clonotype originates from a human donor with ulcerative colitis or Crohn's disease, or a healthy co-twin of an affected twin (not recorded which). This CDR3 reads CASSYEQGAGNTIYF.